The following is a T cell receptor beta chain sequence with its context. Its matching antigen is unknown. This sample stems from a study of PD-L1 blockade in urothelial cancer. Across the study: Once treatment had started, blood was analyzed at 3 weeks (second dose) and again at 6 weeks. Blood-derived samples held a median roughly 150,000 T cells.

Every PCR got spiked synthetic TCR analog templates. Generated by immunoSEQ multiplex PCR, the TCRdb table keeps only in-frame clones and is missing some. The sample yields under 55,000 clones, about 88% seen once. General study results and limits: Blood TCR clonality below the median before treatment was a predictor of better survival.

Sample time point: pretreatment peripheral blood. The CDR3 spans 15 residues. CDR1 and CDR2 (germline): MNHEY, SMNVEV (reference sequence). V lost 3 bases to trimming and J lost 1 base, with 10 bases between them. The chain links TRBV27 to TRBJ2-1, with a possible D match to TRBD2 (6 bases). The sequencing used PBMCs, collected around atezolizumab (anti-PD-L1) treatment. This clonotype was obtained from a donor older than 35 with urothelial cancer. The CDR3 loop is CASSFGRRSYNEQFF. Here the CDR3 DNA reads TGTGCCAGCAGTTTTGGGAGGAGGTCCTACAATGAGCAGTTCTTC.